The present TCR beta chain was sequenced within a study of blood T cell repertoires in COVID-19. Across the whole study: The origin of the acute and convalescent COVID-19 samples was the United States, Italy and Spain. Sample material is recorded as cDNA or gDNA derived from T cells, B-cell-depleted T cells, or PBMCs.

There are 12 residues in the CDR3. The V end was cut by 4 bases, the J end by 8 bases, with 10 bases between. The germline gives CDR1 SGHRS, CDR2 YFSETQ. As originally analysed: Researchers report that nucleated cell counts were estimated from reference gene primer amplification. Here immunoSEQ multiplex PCR was the method, and the copy in TCRdb shows in-frame clones only, minus some. Clone size and the V and J calls come from that table; the DNA yielded D and trimming. The table records 350,000 to 450,000 clones, around 84% of them present only once. The genes are TRBV5-1 and TRBJ1-3, with no clear D. The sample taken for sequencing was peripheral blood. This TCR was sampled from a human donor in a cohort sampled during active COVID-19. In DNA form, the CDR3 reads TGCGCCAGCAGCCTGAACTTGGACACCATATATTTT. This encodes CASSLNLDTIYF.